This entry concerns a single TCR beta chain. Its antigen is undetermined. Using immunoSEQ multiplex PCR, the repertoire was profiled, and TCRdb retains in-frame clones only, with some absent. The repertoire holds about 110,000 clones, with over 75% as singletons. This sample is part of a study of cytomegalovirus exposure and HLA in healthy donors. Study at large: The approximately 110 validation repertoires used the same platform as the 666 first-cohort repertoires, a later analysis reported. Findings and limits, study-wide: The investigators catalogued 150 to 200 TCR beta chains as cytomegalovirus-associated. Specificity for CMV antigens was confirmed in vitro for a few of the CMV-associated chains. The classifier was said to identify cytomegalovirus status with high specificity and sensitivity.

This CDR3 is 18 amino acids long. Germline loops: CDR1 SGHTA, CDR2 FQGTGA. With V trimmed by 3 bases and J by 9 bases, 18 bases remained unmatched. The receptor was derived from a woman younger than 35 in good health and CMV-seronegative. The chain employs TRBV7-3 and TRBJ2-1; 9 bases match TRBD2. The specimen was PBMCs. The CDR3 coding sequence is TGTGCCAGCAGCTTCTCGGCCATTGAGCGGGGGGTTTGGAGTGAGCAGTTCTTC. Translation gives CASSFSAIERGVWSEQFF.